These 25 T cell receptor beta chains originate from one sample sequenced in a study of human T cells and chemical hapten exposure. TCRdb reanalysed the RACE reads using MiXCR and keeps one entry per CDR3 protein. The sample shows more than 80,000 distinct CDR3 sequences, about 10% of them seen only once. The sample's time point: patch test 2, 6 weeks after DPC sensitization. As to treatment: therapeutic diphenylcyclopropenone sensitization with weekly scalp DPC. The sequencing used whole blood, collected in connection with sensitization to the hapten diphenylcyclopropenone (DPC). The receptors shown here come from a woman in her fifties or sixties with alopecia areata. Some clones in this sample may be carry-over from other donors' samples.

This clonotype was recorded at least ten times. The chain combines TRBV2 with TRBJ1-1; D is undetermined. Germline assignment: CDR1 SNHLY and CDR2 FYNNEI. This CDR3 region has 14 residues. V shed 7 bases and J shed 4 bases, with 16 bases lying between them. In DNA, the CDR3 is TGTGCCAGCAACAAAATCGGTGAGAGCACTGAAGCTTTCTTT. Amino acid sequence: CASNKIGESTEAFF.

This clonotype appeared a few times. This chain joins TRBV14 and TRBJ2-1; a weak D match, TRBD2 (5 bases). The length of the CDR3 is 15 residues. Trimming removed 4 bases at V and 4 bases at J, with 14 bases between. Germline V gene sequence: CDR1 SGHDN, CDR2 FVKESK. The DNA for the CDR3 is TGTGCCAGCAGCCTGGAAGGCGGGCAGTACAATGAGCAGTTCTTC. This sequence encodes CASSLEGGQYNEQFF.

This clonotype was observed a handful of times. This chain joins TRBV7-2 and TRBJ2-7; D is perhaps TRBD1 or TRBD2 (6 bases each). The CDR3 runs 16 residues. Germline V lookup: CDR1 SGHTA, CDR2 FQGNSA. Trimming removed 0 bases from V and 6 bases from J, with 18 bases in between. The DNA of the CDR3 is TGTGCCAGCAGCTTAGCGCCCCGGGGGCCCGGCTCCGAGCAGTACTTC. Protein sequence: CASSLAPRGPGSEQYF.

Ten or more counts support this clonotype. V gene TRBV5-4 combines with J gene TRBJ2-5; the D is unclear. V was clipped by 2 bases and J by 2 bases, with 10 bases between them. The CDR3 runs to 14 residues. From germline, CDR1 is SGHNT and CDR2 YYREEE (reference sequence). CDR3 coding DNA: TGTGCCAGCAGCTTCGTGTCCACTCAAGAGACCCAGTACTTC. Its translation is CASSFVSTQETQYF.

This clonotype was recorded at least ten times. The chain carries TRBV5-1 and TRBJ2-2; no definite D call. The V and J ends lost 4 bases and 5 bases respectively, with 12 bases between them. The CDR3 totals 14 residues. The germline gives CDR1 SGHRS, CDR2 YFSETQ. Here the CDR3 reads CASSRTEKTGELFF. CDR3 DNA: TGCGCCAGCAGCCGTACCGAGAAGACCGGGGAGCTGTTTTTT.

This clonotype was picked up many times. V and J are TRBV28 and TRBJ2-7; TRBD2 matches at 11 bases. Germline V gene sequence: CDR1 MDHEN, CDR2 SYDVKM. The junction had 8 bases not matched to a gene; V was cut back by 5 bases and J by 2 bases. The CDR3 extends over 16 amino acids. The CDR3 DNA follows: TGTGCCAGCAGTCCGCCCGGGACTAGCGGAGCCTACGAGCAGTACTTC. Its translation: CASSPPGTSGAYEQYF.

The J gene is TRBJ1-1, the V gene TRBV28, with D possibly TRBD1 on 6 matching bases. Germline V gene lookup returns CDR1 MDHEN and CDR2 SYDVKM. Trimming took 9 bases from V and 4 from J, leaving 15 bases between them. The length of the CDR3 is 13 residues. This CDR3 reads CASRDTVGTEAFF. CDR3 in DNA: TGTGCCAGTAGGGACACCGTGGGCACTGAAGCTTTCTTT.

This chain joins TRBV19 and TRBJ2-7; the match to TRBD2 covers 12 bases. This CDR3 has 15 amino acids. V shed 5 bases and J 6 bases; nucleotides not matched to a gene: 8. Germline V lookup: CDR1 LNHDA, CDR2 SQIVND (reference sequence). This CDR3 reads CASSALTSGSAEQYF. The CDR3 region has the DNA TGTGCCAGTAGTGCACTGACTAGCGGGAGCGCCGAGCAGTACTTC.

The sample holds many counts of this clonotype. The chain couples TRBV29-1 to TRBJ1-2; D unclear. Germline lookup yields CDR1 SQVTM and CDR2 ANQGSEA. CDR3 length: 13 residues. Trimming left V 0 bases short and J 6 bases short, with 11 bases between. The chain's CDR3 is CSVEDGVTHGYTF. CDR3 nucleotides: TGCAGCGTTGAAGATGGAGTCACCCATGGCTACACCTTC.

At least ten counts were recorded for this clonotype. The chain couples TRBV6-2 or TRBV6-3 to TRBJ2-2, with D possibly matching TRBD1 (5 bases). Trimming stripped 5 bases from V and 4 bases from J, with 11 bases between. The CDR3 loop spans 14 amino acids. The germline CDR1 and CDR2 sequences are MNHEY and SVGEGT. The CDR3 protein is CASSQTASTGELFF. DNA for the CDR3: TGTGCCAGCAGTCAGACAGCCTCCACCGGGGAGCTGTTTTTT.

The chain employs TRBV6-2 or TRBV6-3 and TRBJ1-5, with unresolved D. V shed 0 bases and J shed 6 bases, with 3 bases lying between them. In germline, CDR1 is MNHEY, CDR2 SVGEGT. This CDR3 spans 12 amino acids. CDR3 DNA sequence: TGTGCCAGCAGTTACTCGCTTCAGCCCCAGCATTTT. This encodes CASSYSLQPQHF.

This chain connects TRBV19 to TRBJ2-6; tentative D call: TRBD1 (6 bases). The germline gives CDR1 LNHDA, CDR2 SQIVND (reference sequence). V dropped 7 bases and J dropped 1 base, with 8 bases sitting between them. The CDR3 spans 14 residues. The CDR3 coding sequence is TGTGCCAGTACCGACAGGTCTGGGGCCAACGTCCTGACTTTC. Its translation: CASTDRSGANVLTF.

This clonotype is termed medium-sized. This chain connects TRBV5-5 to TRBJ1-2; 7 nucleotides match TRBD1. The CDR3 is 15 amino acids. Germline V gene data show CDR1 as SGHKS and CDR2 as YYEKEE (reference sequence). Trimming at V came to 4 bases and at J to 6 bases, leaving 12 bases not matched to a gene. The CDR3 region is CASSRTAGGLDGYTF. The CDR3 DNA follows: TGTGCCAGCAGCCGAACCGCAGGGGGACTTGATGGCTACACCTTC.

At least ten counts were recorded for this clonotype. The chain joins TRBV18 to TRBJ2-1, with 12 bases that match TRBD2. The CDR3 is 15 amino acids. Germline values: CDR1 KGHSH, CDR2 LQKENI. The ends lost 4 bases at V and 5 bases at J; junction bases unmatched: 3. CDR3 protein: CASSQRLAGDNEQFF. The CDR3 DNA sequence: TGTGCCAGCTCACAACGACTAGCGGGGGACAATGAGCAGTTCTTC.

This clonotype was picked up many times. This chain joins TRBV25-1 and TRBJ1-6, with TRBD1 identical over 10 bases. CDR1 is MGHDK and CDR2 is SYGVNS in the germline V gene. After removal of 5 bases from V and 6 bases from J, the junction contained 1 base not matched to a gene. The CDR3 spans 14 residues. The CDR3 DNA follows: TGTGCCAGCAGTTGGGACAGGGGTAATTCACCCCTCCACTTT. Protein sequence: CASSWDRGNSPLHF.

The table lists this clonotype with a few counts. This chain connects TRBV6-6 to TRBJ1-1; D might be TRBD1 (5 bases). This CDR3 spans 13 amino acids. Trimming shortened V by 4 bases and J by 6 bases, and 12 bases separated the two germline ends. CDR1 and CDR2 from the germline V gene are MNHNY and SVGAGI (reference sequence). CDR3 bases: TGTGCCAGCAGTTTTCGGGAGGGGTCTGAAGCTTTCTTT. Protein: CASSFREGSEAFF.

This clonotype was seen a few times. The rearrangement uses TRBV2 and TRBJ2-3, with D tentatively TRBD2 (6 bases). The CDR3 extends over 15 amino acids. Germline V gene sequence: CDR1 SNHLY, CDR2 FYNNEI. Trimming left V 7 bases short and J 0 bases short, with 14 bases between. The CDR3 is CASTRNSGSTDTQYF. The DNA of the CDR3 is TGTGCCAGCACCAGGAACAGCGGGAGCACAGATACGCAGTATTTT.

This clonotype has a handful of counts. The rearrangement links TRBV11-3 to TRBJ2-1; 12 bases fit TRBD2. CDR1 is SGHNT, CDR2 YENEEA, per germline. This CDR3 region has 15 residues. Trimming at V came to 5 bases and at J to 8 bases, leaving 7 bases not matched to a gene. CDR3 bases: TGTGCCAGCAGCGTCGGGACTAGCGGGTTCGATGAGCAGTTCTTC. Its protein product is CASSVGTSGFDEQFF.

This rearrangement joins TRBV11-2 to TRBJ1-2, with D maybe TRBD1 (5 bases). Germline CDR1 and CDR2: SGHAT and FQNNGV. The CDR3 contains 13 residues. V lost 1 base and J 6 bases, leaving 9 bases between the germline ends. The CDR3 sequence is CASSLVGRDGYTF. Written as DNA, the CDR3 is TGTGCCAGCAGCTTAGTCGGCAGGGATGGCTACACCTTC.

This clonotype was seen many times. This chain joins TRBV12-3 or TRBV12-4 and TRBJ1-5; D uncertain. Trimming took off 3 bases at V and 4 bases at J, with 7 bases between the two ends. This CDR3 has 13 amino acids. The CDR3 nucleotides are TGTGCCAGCAGTTTGGGCAGGAATCAGCCCCAGCATTTT. Residues: CASSLGRNQPQHF.

This chain uses TRBV5-1 with TRBJ2-1, with D possibly called TRBD1 or TRBD2 (6 bases each). V lost 0 bases and J 4 bases, leaving 14 bases between the germline ends. Germline CDR1 is SGHRS and CDR2 is YFSETQ. The CDR3 is made up of 16 amino acids. CDR3 bases: TGCGCCAGCAGCTTGGGCGGGACACATTCGTACAATGAGCAGTTCTTC. Encoded protein: CASSLGGTHSYNEQFF.

This clonotype was observed a handful of times. The genes are TRBV28 and TRBJ1-1; tentative D call: TRBD1 (5 bases). V was cut by 4 bases and J by 1 base, with 19 bases left in between. The CDR3 has 17 amino acids. From germline, CDR1 is MDHEN and CDR2 SYDVKM. CDR3 sequence: CASSSTPGQGQNTEAFF. The CDR3 DNA reads as TGTGCCAGCAGTTCAACGCCAGGGCAGGGCCAGAACACTGAAGCTTTCTTT.

The gene calls are TRBV4-3 and TRBJ2-2, with no clear D. The V gene lost 3 bases and the J gene lost 3 bases, with 8 bases spanning the gap. The CDR3 totals 14 residues. The germline V gene has CDR1 LGHNA and CDR2 YSLEER. The CDR3 reads CASSQYRDTGELFF. The DNA for the CDR3 is TGCGCCAGCAGCCAGTATAGAGACACCGGGGAGCTGTTTTTT.

This clonotype was observed a single time. CDR3 nucleotides: TGCGCCAGCAGCCTCCGGGGCGGAGGGTCTGGGGCCAACGTCCTGACTTTC. It codes for CASSLRGGGSGANVLTF. The chain has TRBV5-1 and TRBJ2-6; D possibly corresponds to TRBD2 (6 bases). V lost 4 bases to trimming and J lost 1 base, with 15 bases between them. Germline V gene lookup returns CDR1 SGHRS and CDR2 YFSETQ. This CDR3 comprises 17 residues.

V is TRBV28 and J is TRBJ2-7, with no clear D. CDR1 is MDHEN and CDR2 is SYDVKM in the germline V gene. CDR3 length: 11 residues. The ends were cut back, 4 bases at V and 4 bases at J, with 5 bases in the middle. CDR3 DNA: TGTGCCAGCAGTTCCAAGTACGAGCAGTACTTC. Amino acids: CASSSKYEQYF.